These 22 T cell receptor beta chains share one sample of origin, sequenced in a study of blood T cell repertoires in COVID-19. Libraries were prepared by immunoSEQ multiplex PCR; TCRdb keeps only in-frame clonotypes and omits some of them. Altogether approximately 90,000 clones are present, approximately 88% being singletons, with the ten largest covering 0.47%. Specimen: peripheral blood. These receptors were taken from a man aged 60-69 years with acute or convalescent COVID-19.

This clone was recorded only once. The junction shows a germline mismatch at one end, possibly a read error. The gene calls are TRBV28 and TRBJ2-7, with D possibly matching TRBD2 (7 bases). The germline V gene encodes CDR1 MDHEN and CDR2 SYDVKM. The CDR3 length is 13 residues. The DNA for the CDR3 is TGTGCCAGCGGTTTCGGGGGGCGGTACGAGCAGTACTTC. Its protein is CASGFGGRYEQYF.

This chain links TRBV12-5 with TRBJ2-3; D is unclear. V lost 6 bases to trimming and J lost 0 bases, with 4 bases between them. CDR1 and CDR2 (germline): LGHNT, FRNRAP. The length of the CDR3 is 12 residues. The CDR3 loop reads CASGPSTDTQYF. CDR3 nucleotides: TGTGCTAGTGGCCCGAGCACAGATACGCAGTATTTT.

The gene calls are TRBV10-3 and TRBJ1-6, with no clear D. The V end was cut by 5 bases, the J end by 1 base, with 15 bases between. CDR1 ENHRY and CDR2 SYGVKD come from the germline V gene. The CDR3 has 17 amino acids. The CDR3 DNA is TGTGCCATCAGTACTACGGGGTTCGGTTCCTATAATTCACCCCTCCACTTT. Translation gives CAISTTGFGSYNSPLHF.

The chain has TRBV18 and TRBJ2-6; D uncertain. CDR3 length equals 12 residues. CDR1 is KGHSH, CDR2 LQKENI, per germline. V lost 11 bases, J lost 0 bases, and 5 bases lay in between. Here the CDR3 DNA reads TGTGCCTCTTACTCTGGGGCCAACGTCCTGACTTTC. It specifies CASYSGANVLTF.

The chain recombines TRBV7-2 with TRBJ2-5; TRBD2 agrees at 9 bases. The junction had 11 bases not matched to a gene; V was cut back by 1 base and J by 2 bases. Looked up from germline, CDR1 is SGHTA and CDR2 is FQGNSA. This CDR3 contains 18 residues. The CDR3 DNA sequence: TGTGCCAGCAGCTTAGTCGTGCTAGCGGGGAATTTTCAAGAGACCCAGTACTTC. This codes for CASSLVVLAGNFQETQYF.

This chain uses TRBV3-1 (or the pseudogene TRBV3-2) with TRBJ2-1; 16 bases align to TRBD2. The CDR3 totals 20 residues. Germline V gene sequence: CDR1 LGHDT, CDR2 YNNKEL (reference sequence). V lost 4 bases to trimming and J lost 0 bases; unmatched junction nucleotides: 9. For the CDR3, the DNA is TGTGCCAGCAGCCGCCGACCGGGACTAGCGGGGGGGAGCTCCTACAATGAGCAGTTCTTC. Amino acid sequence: CASSRRPGLAGGSSYNEQFF.

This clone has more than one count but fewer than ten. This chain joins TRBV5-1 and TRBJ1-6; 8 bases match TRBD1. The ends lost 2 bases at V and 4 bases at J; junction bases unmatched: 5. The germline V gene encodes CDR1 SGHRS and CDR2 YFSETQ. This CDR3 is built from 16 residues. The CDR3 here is CASSFGTGVYNSPLHF. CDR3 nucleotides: TGCGCCAGCAGCTTCGGGACAGGAGTTTATAATTCACCCCTCCACTTT.

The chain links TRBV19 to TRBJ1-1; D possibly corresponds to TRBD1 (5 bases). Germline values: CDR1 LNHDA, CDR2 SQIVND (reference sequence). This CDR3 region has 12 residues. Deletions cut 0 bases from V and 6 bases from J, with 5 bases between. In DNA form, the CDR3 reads TGTGCCAGTAGTATAGACAGGGCTGAAGCTTTCTTT. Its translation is CASSIDRAEAFF.

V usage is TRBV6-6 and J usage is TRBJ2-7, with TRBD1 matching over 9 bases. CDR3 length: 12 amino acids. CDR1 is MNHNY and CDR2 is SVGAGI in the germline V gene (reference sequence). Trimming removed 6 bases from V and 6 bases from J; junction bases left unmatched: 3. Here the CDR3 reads CASRSDRGEQYF. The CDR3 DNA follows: TGTGCCAGCAGATCGGACAGGGGCGAGCAGTACTTC.

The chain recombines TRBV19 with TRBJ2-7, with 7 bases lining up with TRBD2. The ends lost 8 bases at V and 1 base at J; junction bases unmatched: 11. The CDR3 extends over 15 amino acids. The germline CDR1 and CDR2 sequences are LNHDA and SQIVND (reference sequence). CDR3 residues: CASSLLAEGSYEQYF. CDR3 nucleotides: TGTGCCAGTTCCCTCCTAGCGGAGGGGTCCTACGAGCAGTACTTC.

This chain's CDR3 is CASSIAGGPSTGELFF. Here the CDR3 DNA reads TGTGCCAGCAGTATAGCGGGGGGGCCGAGCACCGGGGAGCTGTTTTTT. The chain is built from TRBV11-2 and TRBJ2-2; TRBD2 agrees at 11 bases. V gave up 6 bases and J gave up 4 bases; unmatched junction bases: 7. This CDR3 comprises 16 residues. CDR1 and CDR2 from the germline V gene are SGHAT and FQNNGV.

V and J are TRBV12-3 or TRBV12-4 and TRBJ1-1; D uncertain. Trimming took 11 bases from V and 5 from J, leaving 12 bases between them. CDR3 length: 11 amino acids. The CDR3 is CAWSAGTEAFF. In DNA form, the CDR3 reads TGTGCCTGGTCTGCGGGAACTGAAGCTTTCTTT.

CDR3 sequence: CASSQAGPRETQYF. Written as DNA, the CDR3 is TGTGCCAGCAGCCAAGCTGGGCCCCGAGAGACCCAGTACTTC. The V and J genes are TRBV14 and TRBJ2-5, with D unclear. Trimming shortened V by 1 base and J by 4 bases, and 10 bases separated the two germline ends. The germline CDR1 and CDR2 sequences are SGHDN and FVKESK. CDR3 length equals 14 residues.

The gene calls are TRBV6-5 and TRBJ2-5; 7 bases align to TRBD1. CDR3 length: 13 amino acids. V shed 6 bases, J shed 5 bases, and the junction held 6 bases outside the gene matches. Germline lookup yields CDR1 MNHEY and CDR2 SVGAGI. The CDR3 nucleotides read TGTGCCAGCAGCCGACAGGGAATGGAGACCCAGTACTTC. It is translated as CASSRQGMETQYF.

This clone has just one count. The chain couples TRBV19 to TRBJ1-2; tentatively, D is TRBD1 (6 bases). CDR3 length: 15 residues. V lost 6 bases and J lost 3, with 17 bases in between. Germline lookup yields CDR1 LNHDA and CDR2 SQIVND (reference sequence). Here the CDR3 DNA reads TGTGCCAGTAGGCGGGCGGGGGGCGGTGACTATGGCTACACCTTC. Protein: CASRRAGGGDYGYTF.

The CDR3 loop is CASSRGLAELNEQFF. The CDR3 coding sequence is TGTGCCAGCAGCCGTGGACTAGCGGAGCTCAATGAGCAGTTCTTC. The chain has TRBV7-2 and TRBJ2-1; 10 bases are a match to TRBD2. The CDR3 has 15 residues. V dropped 5 bases and J dropped 6; count of bases not matched to a gene: 7. The germline V gene encodes CDR1 SGHTA and CDR2 FQGNSA.

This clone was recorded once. Here the CDR3 DNA reads TGTGCCACACAGGGGAACACTGAAGCTTTCTTT. It encodes CATQGNTEAFF. The gene calls are TRBV2 and TRBJ1-1, with a tentative D call TRBD1 (6 bases). The length of the CDR3 is 11 residues. V was shortened by 10 bases and J by 1 base, with 7 bases between the two germline ends. The germline gives CDR1 SNHLY, CDR2 FYNNEI.

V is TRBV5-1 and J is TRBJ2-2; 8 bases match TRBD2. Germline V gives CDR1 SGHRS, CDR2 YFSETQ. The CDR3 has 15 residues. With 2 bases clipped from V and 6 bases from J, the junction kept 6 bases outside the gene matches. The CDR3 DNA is TGCGCCAGCAGCTTTGGAGCGGGAGTTTCCGGGGAGCTGTTTTTT. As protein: CASSFGAGVSGELFF.

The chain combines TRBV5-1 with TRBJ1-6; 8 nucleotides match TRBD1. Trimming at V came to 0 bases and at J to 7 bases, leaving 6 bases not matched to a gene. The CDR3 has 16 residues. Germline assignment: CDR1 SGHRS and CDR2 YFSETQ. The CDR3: CASSLARTGRNSPLHF. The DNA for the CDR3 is TGCGCCAGCAGCTTGGCCAGGACAGGGAGGAATTCACCCCTCCACTTT.

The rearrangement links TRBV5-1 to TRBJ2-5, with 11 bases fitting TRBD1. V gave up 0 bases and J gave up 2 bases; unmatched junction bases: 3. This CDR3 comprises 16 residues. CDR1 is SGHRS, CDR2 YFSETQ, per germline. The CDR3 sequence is CASSLEGQGAQETQYF. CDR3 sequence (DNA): TGCGCCAGCAGCTTGGAAGGACAGGGGGCACAAGAGACCCAGTACTTC.

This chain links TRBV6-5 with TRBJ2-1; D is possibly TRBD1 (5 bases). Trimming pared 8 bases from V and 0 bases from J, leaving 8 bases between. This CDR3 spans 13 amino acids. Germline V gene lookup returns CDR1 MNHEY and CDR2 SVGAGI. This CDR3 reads CASGASSYNEQFF. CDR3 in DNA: TGTGCCAGCGGGGCTAGCTCCTACAATGAGCAGTTCTTC.

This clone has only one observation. The CDR3 DNA is TGTGCCAGCAGCAACCTTGGACAGGGTCCCTCTAACTATGGCTACACCTTC. The encoded protein is CASSNLGQGPSNYGYTF. The V and J genes are TRBV7-4 and TRBJ1-2; 8 bases fit TRBD1. The CDR3 is 17 amino acids. The germline CDR1 and CDR2 sequences are SGHVT and SQSDAQ. After removal of 5 bases from V and 0 bases from J, the junction contained 11 bases not matched to a gene.